This entry is about one T cell receptor beta chain. This record belongs to a study of blood T cell repertoires in COVID-19. About the research overall: Samples taken during acute and convalescent COVID-19 were collected in the United States, Italy and Spain.

All enrollees were about 18 to 89 years old and from fewer than 30 US areas. Assignments of participants to cohorts depended upon their own reported clinical history. Each recovered donor of Cohort 3 presented with two negative PCRs, clearance, or symptom resolution. This CDR3 is 15 amino acids long. The ends were cut back, 1 base at V and 0 bases at J, with 9 bases in the middle. Per the germline V gene, CDR1 is SEHNR and CDR2 is FQNEAQ (reference sequence). This table comes from immunoSEQ multiplex PCR, and its TCRdb copy is limited to in-frame clones, with some not included. The sample holds fewer than 600,000 clones, more than 75% seen once.

The sequence came from a woman aged 40 to 55 who had recovered from COVID-19. Material for sequencing was PBMCs or T cells enriched from blood (not recorded which). The chain has TRBV7-9 and TRBJ1-1; D unresolved. CDR3: CASSLDGDMNTEAFF. CDR3 coding DNA: TGTGCCAGCAGCTTAGACGGCGACATGAACACTGAAGCTTTCTTT.